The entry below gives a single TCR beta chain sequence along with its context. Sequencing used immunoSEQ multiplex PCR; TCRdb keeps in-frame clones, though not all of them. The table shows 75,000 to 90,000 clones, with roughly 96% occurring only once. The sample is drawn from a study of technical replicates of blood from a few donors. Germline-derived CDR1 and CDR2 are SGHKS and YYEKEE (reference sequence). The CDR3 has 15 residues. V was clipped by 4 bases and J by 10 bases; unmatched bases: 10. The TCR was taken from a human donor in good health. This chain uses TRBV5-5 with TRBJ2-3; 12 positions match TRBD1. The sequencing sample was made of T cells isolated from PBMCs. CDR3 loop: CASSLRDRGLRPQYF. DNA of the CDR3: TGTGCCAGCAGCCTCCGGGACAGGGGGCTTCGGCCGCAGTATTTT. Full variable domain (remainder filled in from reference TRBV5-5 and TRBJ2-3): DAGVTQSPTHLIKTRGQQVTLRCSPISGHKSVSWYQQVLGQGPQFIFQYYEKEERGRGNFPDRFSARQFPNYSSELNVNALLLGDSALYLCASSLRDRGLRPQYFGPGTRLTVL.